This is a list of T cell receptor beta chains from one sample in a study of CD8 T cell repertoires and HIV-1 epitope variants. Produced via immunoSEQ multiplex PCR; TCRdb's table is partial and in-frame only. Of some 1,700 clones in the sample, around 72% are singletons; the top ten hold roughly 41%. What these receptors recognize is not known. Sequenced: cultured CD8+ T cells derived from PBMCs. The receptors were sampled from a male donor with HIV. CDR3s include the opening cysteine and the closing phenylalanine or tryptophan. The D gene is left open where the match is weak. The listing skips clone size in some rows; elsewhere it reads once, few, many or a size class.

.,TRBV28,14,TRBJ1-5,.,TGTGCCAGCAGTCCCTCGAGTAGCAATCAGCCCCAGCATTTT,CASSPSSSNQPQHF
.,TRBV7-2,13,TRBJ2-1,large,TGTGCCAGCAGCTTAGACGGTGCCAGTGAGCAGTTCTTC,CASSLDGASEQFF
TRBD2,TRBV6-4,16,TRBJ2-3,.,TGTGCCAGCAGTGACGCGACTAGCGGGGGGTCAGATACGCAGTATTTT,CASSDATSGGSDTQYF
.,TRBV28,12,TRBJ2-7,few,TGTGCCAGCAGTTTATCAACGTACGAGCAGTACTTC,CASSLSTYEQYF
.,TRBV6-1,14,TRBJ2-7,.,TGTGCCAGCAGTGATCAGGGAAGCTCCTACGAGCAGTACTTC,CASSDQGSSYEQYF
.,TRBV9,17,TRBJ2-5,.,TGTGCCAGCAGCGCACGCCCTGGAGTTTCCCCCGGAGAGACCCAGTACTTC,CASSARPGVSPGETQYF
.,TRBV11-3,15,TRBJ1-5,.,TGTGCCAGCAGCTTAGAAGGTTATAGCAATCAGCCCCAGCATTTT,CASSLEGYSNQPQHF
.,TRBV28,18,TRBJ1-5,once,TGTGCCAGCAGTTTGTTTCTTTCAGGGGCTGGGAGCAATCAGCCCCAGCATTTT,CASSLFLSGAGSNQPQHF
.,TRBV7-2,14,TRBJ1-4,.,TGTGCCAGCAGCTTATTTCAGGGAGGAGAAAAACTGTTTTTT,CASSLFQGGEKLFF
TRBD2,TRBV19,13,TRBJ2-1,.,TGTGCCAGTAGTACACTAGCGGGCAATGAGCAGTTCTTC,CASSTLAGNEQFF
.,TRBV9,14,TRBJ1-1,.,TGTGCCAGCAGCGTAGCTGGGGGGAACACTGAAGCTTTCTTT,CASSVAGGNTEAFF
.,TRBV4-3,17,TRBJ2-7,.,TGCGCCAGCAGCCAAGATCGCGTTGGGGATGCCTCCTACGAGCAGTACTTC,CASSQDRVGDASYEQYF